Following are 19 T cell receptor beta chains from one sample sequenced in a study of Ad26.COV2.S vaccination and SARS-CoV-2 variants. Treatment specified: about 20 received Ad26.COV2.S at low or high dose, single or two shots; 5 received placebo; per-sample allocation not given. The samples date from day 63 after the first vaccine or placebo injection. Data came from immunoSEQ multiplex PCR; TCRdb stores just in-frame clones and leaves some out. The sample contains a few hundred thousand clones, roughly 88% of which appear only once. Material: peripheral blood, obtained in a trial of Ad26.COV2.S vaccine versus placebo. The receptor source for this set is a person between 18 and 59 years old who received the Ad26.COV2.S COVID-19 vaccine or a placebo.

The rearrangement uses TRBV15 and TRBJ1-4; D remains ambiguous. Between the trimmed V and J ends, which lost 1 base and 0 bases, there was a span of 6 bases. The CDR3 totals 15 residues. Germline V gene data show CDR1 as LNHNV and CDR2 as YYDKDF (reference sequence). Written as DNA, the CDR3 is TGTGCCACCAGCAGAGGAACAGCAACTAATGAAAAACTGTTTTTT. Protein sequence: CATSRGTATNEKLFF. The whole variable domain, filled in from reference TRBV15 and TRBJ1-4, reads DAMVIQNPRYQVTQFGKPVTLSCSQTLNHNVMYWYQQKSSQAPKLLFHYYDKDFNNEADTPDNFQSRRPNTSFCFLDIRSPGLGDTAMYLCATSRGTATNEKLFFGSGTQLSVL.

The chain links TRBV5-1 to TRBJ1-4; 7 bases are a match to TRBD1. The CDR3 spans 15 residues. From germline, CDR1 is SGHRS and CDR2 YFSETQ. Trimming removed 7 bases from V and 8 bases from J; junction bases left unmatched: 14. This CDR3 reads CASRLTGTANEKLFF. The CDR3 DNA reads as TGCGCCAGCCGTCTGACCGGGACAGCCAACGAAAAACTGTTTTTT.

V is TRBV3-1 (or the pseudogene TRBV3-2) and J is TRBJ2-7, with unresolved D. This CDR3 is built from 13 residues. Trimming removed 4 bases at V and 4 bases at J, with 11 bases between. Looked up from germline, CDR1 is LGHDT and CDR2 is YNNKEL (reference sequence). The CDR3 loop reads CASSRNSRYEQYF. CDR3 bases: TGTGCCAGCAGCCGGAACAGTCGGTACGAGCAGTACTTC.

The chain carries TRBV6-2 or TRBV6-3 and TRBJ2-2, with a tentative D call TRBD2 (6 bases). Germline-derived CDR1 and CDR2 are MNHEY and SVGEGT. Trimming cost V 5 bases and J 3 bases, with 13 bases left between them. The CDR3 extends over 15 amino acids. The CDR3 DNA reads TGTGCCAGCAGTGGACGGGACTCTCACACCGGGGAGCTGTTTTTT. Translated: CASSGRDSHTGELFF.

The chain joins TRBV9 to TRBJ1-6; no firm D call. V shed 3 bases and J shed 6 bases, with 13 bases lying between them. Per germline, CDR1 SGDLS and CDR2 YYNGEE. There are 15 residues in the CDR3. The CDR3: CASSASEGANSPLHF. The CDR3 DNA is TGTGCCAGCAGCGCGTCGGAGGGCGCTAATTCACCCCTCCACTTT.

The rearrangement links TRBV11-1 to TRBJ2-2; perhaps D is TRBD1 or TRBD2 (5 bases each). CDR1 is SGHAT and CDR2 is FQDESV in the germline V gene (reference sequence). This CDR3 is 16 amino acids long. V lost 5 bases, J lost 3 bases, and 16 bases lay in between. CDR3 in amino acids: CASSLLPGPYTGELFF. Here the CDR3 DNA reads TGTGCCAGCAGCCTCCTCCCGGGACCATACACCGGGGAGCTGTTTTTT.

Concerning this clone itself: At one end the junction does not follow the germline gene, possibly because of a read error. The chain joins TRBV19 to TRBJ1-2; D perhaps matches TRBD1 (6 bases). In germline, CDR1 is LNHDA, CDR2 SQIVND (reference sequence). This CDR3 has 13 amino acids. The CDR3 spells CASSPSTQGGQLF. CDR3 bases: TGTGCCAGTAGTCCCTCGACCCAAGGTGGACAGTTGTTC.

The genes are TRBV6-1 and TRBJ1-1; TRBD1 is a possible D gene (6 bases). Deletions cut 1 base from V and 7 bases from J, with 10 bases between. Germline CDR1 and CDR2: MNHNS and SASEGT. The CDR3 runs to 13 residues. CDR3 amino acids: CASSEERQVEAFF. For the CDR3, the DNA is TGTGCCAGCAGTGAAGAGCGACAGGTTGAAGCTTTCTTT.

The chain recombines TRBV7-9 with TRBJ1-6; the match to TRBD1 covers 10 bases. J was trimmed by 8 bases and V by 5 bases; bases with no gene match: 9. CDR1 is SEHNR and CDR2 is FQNEAQ in the germline V gene (reference sequence). CDR3 size: 16 residues. The CDR3 DNA reads as TGTGCCAGCAGCCTACCCTGGACAGGGGGTGATTCACCCCTCCACTTT. Its translation is CASSLPWTGGDSPLHF.

The CDR3 sequence: CASSLVFSSYNEQFF. The DNA of the CDR3 is TGTGCCAGCAGCTTAGTATTCTCTTCCTACAATGAGCAGTTCTTC. V is TRBV7-8 and J is TRBJ2-1; D not certain. Germline V CDR1 and CDR2: SGHVS, FQNEAQ. This CDR3 is built from 15 residues. Trimming removed 1 base from V and 1 base from J, with 8 bases in between.

The V call is TRBV11-3, the J call TRBJ2-5; a possible D gene is TRBD1 (5 bases). The CDR3 has 15 amino acids. Germline V lookup: CDR1 SGHNT, CDR2 YENEEA. Trimming cost V 1 base and J 7 bases, with 16 bases left between them. For the CDR3, the DNA is TGTGCCAGCAGCTTAGGCCGGGCAGGGTCGGGGACCCAGTACTTC. Translated, it gives CASSLGRAGSGTQYF.

V gene TRBV5-1 combines with J gene TRBJ1-2, with 9 bases that match TRBD1. The trim removed 3 bases at V and 8 bases at J, leaving 11 bases unmatched. The CDR3 covers 15 residues. Germline lookup yields CDR1 SGHRS and CDR2 YFSETQ. The CDR3: CASSWGTGGLEGYTF. CDR3 nucleotide sequence: TGCGCCAGCAGCTGGGGAACAGGGGGCTTGGAAGGCTACACCTTC.

The chain has TRBV29-1 and TRBJ1-6, with D unresolved. The germline V gene encodes CDR1 SQVTM and CDR2 ANQGSEA. V lost 0 bases to trimming and J lost 14 bases, with 14 bases between them. The CDR3 is 13 amino acids. This CDR3 is CSVEDQTTSALHF. CDR3 DNA: TGCAGCGTTGAAGATCAAACGACCTCCGCCCTCCACTTT.

This sequence joins TRBV27 and TRBJ1-4; D perhaps matches TRBD1 (6 bases). The CDR3 consists of 15 residues. Trimming took off 6 bases at V and 12 bases at J, with 23 bases between the two ends. CDR1 is MNHEY and CDR2 is SMNVEV in the germline V gene (reference sequence). The CDR3 DNA reads as TGTGCCAGCAGCCGAGCGACAGGACAGTTTCGAGAACTGTTTTTT. The encoded protein is CASSRATGQFRELFF.

The chain combines TRBV11-2 with TRBJ1-2; 8 bases line up with TRBD1. The junction had 10 bases not matched to a gene; V was cut back by 7 bases and J by 6 bases. This CDR3 has 14 residues. Germline lookup yields CDR1 SGHAT and CDR2 FQNNGV. The CDR3 here is CASTNPGQGHGYTF. Here the CDR3 DNA reads TGTGCCAGCACTAACCCCGGACAGGGCCATGGCTACACCTTC.

V gene TRBV5-8 combines with J gene TRBJ1-1; D is uncertain. This CDR3 has 11 residues. V was trimmed by 0 bases and J by 7 bases, leaving 4 bases between them. Germline V CDR1 and CDR2: SGHTS, YDEGEE. CDR3 in DNA: TGTGCCAGCAGCTTGGTCCGTGAAGCTTTCTTT. It is translated as CASSLVREAFF.

V is TRBV27 and J is TRBJ1-4; D not resolved. V lost 3 bases to trimming and J lost 5 bases, with 10 bases between them. The CDR3 has 14 residues. Germline V lookup: CDR1 MNHEY, CDR2 SMNVEV (reference sequence). CDR3 amino acids: CASSFIWGNEKLFF. The DNA for the CDR3 is TGTGCCAGCAGTTTCATTTGGGGAAATGAAAAACTGTTTTTT.

J is TRBJ1-1 and V is TRBV19, with TRBD1 matching over 7 bases. CDR3 size: 15 residues. The V gene end was trimmed by 5 bases and the J gene end by 5 bases; junction bases not matched to a gene: 11. CDR1 is LNHDA and CDR2 is SQIVND in the germline V gene (reference sequence). CDR3 DNA: TGTGCCAGTAGTGCCTACAGGGGAGGGGGAACTGAAGCTTTCTTT. Its protein product is CASSAYRGGGTEAFF.

The V and J genes are TRBV6-5 and TRBJ2-7; D is unresolved. Germline lookup yields CDR1 MNHEY and CDR2 SVGAGI. The CDR3 extends over 14 amino acids. V lost 0 bases, J lost 7 bases, and 13 bases lay in between. In DNA form, the CDR3 reads TGTGCCAGCAGTTACTCCGACGGGCATTGGGAGCAGTACTTC. Encoded protein: CASSYSDGHWEQYF.